This T cell receptor beta chain originates from a study of sequential checkpoint blockade in melanoma. Study summary: 75 to 95 pretreatment tumor DNA samples were TCRβ immunosequenced. Under 25 patients had tumor biopsies before treatment and at week 13.

Many counts were recorded for this clone. The treatment was: randomized to nivolumab then ipilimumab (arm A) or the reverse (arm B). The germline CDR1 and CDR2 sequences are MNHGY and SAAAGT. This CDR3 is built from 15 residues. J was trimmed by 2 bases and V by 6 bases; bases with no gene match: 5. Clones were sequenced by immunoSEQ multiplex PCR, and TCRdb holds only the in-frame ones, with some missing. The sample holds 10,000 to 15,000 clones, under 25% seen once. This sequence joins TRBV6-8 and TRBJ1-2; 11 nucleotides match TRBD1. This material consisted of tumor tissue (inferred from file names), taken from a patient given nivolumab and ipilimumab in sequence. The clonotype comes from a human donor with melanoma. The CDR3 DNA reads as TGTGCCAGCAGCGGGGACAGGGGGTCAAACTATGGCTACACCTTC. Protein sequence: CASSGDRGSNYGYTF.